This TCR beta chain was observed in a study of human T cells and chemical hapten exposure. The sample's time point: patch test 1, 2 weeks after DPC sensitization. The treatment was: therapeutic diphenylcyclopropenone sensitization with weekly scalp DPC. Patches went on only after blood had been drawn each time. In the source study's methods: TCRs per sample had a median of approximately 98,000 and ranged from roughly 23,224 to 700,000. A single record per CDR3 protein comes from TCRdb applying MiXCR to the RACE reads. The V and J calls follow TCRdb's processing rather than the paper's. The sample consists of some 80,000 distinct CDR3 sequences, about 10% of them appearing once. Sequencing used whole blood, obtained in connection with sensitization to the hapten diphenylcyclopropenone (DPC). The sequence was collected from a woman between 45 and 65 years old with alopecia areata. Some clones in this sample may be carry-over from other donors' samples.

CDR3 DNA: TGTGCCAGCAGCCCGGGAACATTTGATGAGCAGTTCTTC. The encoded protein is CASSPGTFDEQFF. V usage is TRBV7-2 and J usage is TRBJ2-1; the D gene is possibly TRBD2 (5 bases). V gave up 5 bases and J gave up 8 bases, with 13 bases separating them. The length of the CDR3 is 13 residues. Per germline, CDR1 SGHTA and CDR2 FQGNSA.